This T cell receptor beta chain was observed in a study of cytomegalovirus exposure and HLA in healthy donors. A note on this clone: What it recognizes is unknown.

The CDR3 has 13 amino acids. Trimming removed 6 bases from V and 0 bases from J, with 8 bases in between. Germline lookup yields CDR1 KGHSH and CDR2 LQKENI. Whole-study findings and limits: Investigators reported approximately 150 TCR beta chains as tied to cytomegalovirus. The classifier reportedly diagnosed cytomegalovirus status with high specificity and sensitivity.

The primer mix had 60 Vbeta and 13 Jbeta primers. Method: immunoSEQ multiplex PCR; TCRdb's copy keeps in-frame clones and lacks some. Counted here are about 160,000 clones, roughly four fifths occurring once; the ten biggest clones make up approximately 12%. The clonotype comes from a man in his forties or fifties in good health and CMV-seropositive. This chain connects TRBV18 to TRBJ1-1; D remains unclear. Sequencing used PBMCs. In DNA, the CDR3 is TGTGCCAGCTCTACGGGAGTGAACACTGAAGCTTTCTTT. It codes for CASSTGVNTEAFF.